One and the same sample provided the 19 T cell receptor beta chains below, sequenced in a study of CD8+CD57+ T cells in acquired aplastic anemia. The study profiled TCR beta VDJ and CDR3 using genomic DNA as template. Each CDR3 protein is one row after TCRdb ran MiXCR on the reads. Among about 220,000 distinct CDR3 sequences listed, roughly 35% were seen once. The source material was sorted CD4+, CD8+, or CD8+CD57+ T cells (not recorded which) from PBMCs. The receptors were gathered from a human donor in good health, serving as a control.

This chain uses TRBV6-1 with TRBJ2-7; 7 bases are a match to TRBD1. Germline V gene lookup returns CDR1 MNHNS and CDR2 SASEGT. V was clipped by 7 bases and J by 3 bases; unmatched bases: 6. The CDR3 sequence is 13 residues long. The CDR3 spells CASTRTGDYEQYF. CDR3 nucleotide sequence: TGTGCCAGCACCCGGACAGGAGACTACGAGCAGTACTTC.

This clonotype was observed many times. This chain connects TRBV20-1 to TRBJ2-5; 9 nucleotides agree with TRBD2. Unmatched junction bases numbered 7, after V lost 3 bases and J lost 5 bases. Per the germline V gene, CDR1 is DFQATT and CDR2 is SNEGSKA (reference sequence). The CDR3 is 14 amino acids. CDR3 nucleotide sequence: TGCAGTGCTAGTCTCGCGGGGGGGGCGGAGACCCAGTACTTC. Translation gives CSASLAGGAETQYF.

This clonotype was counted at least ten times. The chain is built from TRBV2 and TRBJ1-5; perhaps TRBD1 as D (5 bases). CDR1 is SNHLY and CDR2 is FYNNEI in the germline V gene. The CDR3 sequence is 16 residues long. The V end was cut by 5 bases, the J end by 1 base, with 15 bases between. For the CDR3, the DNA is TGTGCCAGCAGTAAGAGGGCTGGGGACAGCAATCAGCCCCAGCATTTT. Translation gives CASSKRAGDSNQPQHF.

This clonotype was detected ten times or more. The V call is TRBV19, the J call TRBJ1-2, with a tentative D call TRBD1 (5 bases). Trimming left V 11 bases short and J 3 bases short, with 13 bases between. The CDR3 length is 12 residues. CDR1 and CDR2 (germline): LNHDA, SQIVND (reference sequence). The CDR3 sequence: CAHRRGDYGYTF. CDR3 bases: TGTGCCCACAGGCGGGGGGACTATGGCTACACCTTC.

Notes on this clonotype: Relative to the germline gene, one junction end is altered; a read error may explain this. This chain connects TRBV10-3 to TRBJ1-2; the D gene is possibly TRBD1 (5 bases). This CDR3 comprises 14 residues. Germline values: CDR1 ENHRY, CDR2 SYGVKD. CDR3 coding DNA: TGTGCCATCCGTGATTTGGGGCAGCAATATGGCTACACCTTC. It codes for CAIRDLGQQYGYTF.

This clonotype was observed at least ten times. The CDR3 DNA reads as TGTGCCAGCAGCTTTACTAGCGGGGTTAGCTCCTACGAGCAGTACTTC. Translation gives CASSFTSGVSSYEQYF. The chain has TRBV7-9 and TRBJ2-7, with TRBD2 matching over 10 bases. The length of the CDR3 is 16 residues. With 3 bases clipped from V and 0 bases from J, the junction kept 5 bases outside the gene matches. The germline V gene encodes CDR1 SEHNR and CDR2 FQNEAQ (reference sequence).

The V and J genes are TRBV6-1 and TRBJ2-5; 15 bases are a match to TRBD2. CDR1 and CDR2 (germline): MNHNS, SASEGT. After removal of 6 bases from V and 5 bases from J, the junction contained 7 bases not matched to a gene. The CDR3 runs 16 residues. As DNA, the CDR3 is TGTGCCAGCAGCCGGACTAGCGGGAGGGCCGGGGAGACCCAGTACTTC. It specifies CASSRTSGRAGETQYF.

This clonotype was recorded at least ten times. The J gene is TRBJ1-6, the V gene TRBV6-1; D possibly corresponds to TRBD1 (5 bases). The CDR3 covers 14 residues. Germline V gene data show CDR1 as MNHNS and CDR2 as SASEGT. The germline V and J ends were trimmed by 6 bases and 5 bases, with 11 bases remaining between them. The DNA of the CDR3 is TGTGCCAGCAGCCTGCAGACAGATAATTCACCCCTCCACTTT. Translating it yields CASSLQTDNSPLHF.

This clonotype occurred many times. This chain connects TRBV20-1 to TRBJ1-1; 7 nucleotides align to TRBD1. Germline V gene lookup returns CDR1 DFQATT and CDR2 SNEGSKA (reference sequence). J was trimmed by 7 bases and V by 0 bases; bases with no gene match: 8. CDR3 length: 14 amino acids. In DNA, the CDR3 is TGCAGTGCTAGAGAAGCGACAGGGTTTGGTGAAGCTTTCTTT. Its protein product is CSAREATGFGEAFF.

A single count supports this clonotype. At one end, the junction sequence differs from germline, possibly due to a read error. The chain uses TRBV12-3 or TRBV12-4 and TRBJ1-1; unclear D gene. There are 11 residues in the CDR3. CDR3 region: CASGLNTEAFF. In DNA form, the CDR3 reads TGTGCCAGCGGTTTGAACACTGAAGCTTTCTTT.

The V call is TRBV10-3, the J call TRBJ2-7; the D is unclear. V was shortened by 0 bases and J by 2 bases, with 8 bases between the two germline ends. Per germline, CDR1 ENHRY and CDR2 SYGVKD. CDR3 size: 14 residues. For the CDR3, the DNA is TGTGCCATCAGTGAGTCGGCATACCCCTACGAGCAGTACTTC. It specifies CAISESAYPYEQYF.

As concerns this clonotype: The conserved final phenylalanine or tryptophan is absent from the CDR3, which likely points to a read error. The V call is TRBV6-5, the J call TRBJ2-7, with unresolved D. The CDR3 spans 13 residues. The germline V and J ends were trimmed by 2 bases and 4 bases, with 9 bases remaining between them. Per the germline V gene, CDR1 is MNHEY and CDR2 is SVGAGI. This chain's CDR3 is CASSYEDGYEQYL. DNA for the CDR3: TGTGCCAGCAGTTACGAGGACGGGTACGAGCAGTACCTC.

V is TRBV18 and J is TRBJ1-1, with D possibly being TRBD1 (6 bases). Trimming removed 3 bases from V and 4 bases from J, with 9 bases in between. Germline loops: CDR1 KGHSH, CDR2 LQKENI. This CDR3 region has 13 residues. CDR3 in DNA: TGTGCCAGCTCACCTCAGGGGACCACTGAAGCTTTCTTT. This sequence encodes CASSPQGTTEAFF. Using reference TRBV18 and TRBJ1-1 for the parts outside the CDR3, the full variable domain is NAGVMQNPRHLVRRRGQEARLRCSPMKGHSHVYWYRQLPEEGLKFMVYLQKENIIDESGMPKERFSAEFPKEGPSILRIQQVVRGDSAAYFCASSPQGTTEAFFGQGTRLTVV.

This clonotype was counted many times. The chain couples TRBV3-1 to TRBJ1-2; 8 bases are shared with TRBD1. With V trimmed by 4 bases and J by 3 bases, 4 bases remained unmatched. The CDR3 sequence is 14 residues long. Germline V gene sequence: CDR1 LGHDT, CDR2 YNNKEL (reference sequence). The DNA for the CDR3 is TGTGCCAGCAGCCCCCAGACAGGGGACTATGGCTACACCTTC. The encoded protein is CASSPQTGDYGYTF.

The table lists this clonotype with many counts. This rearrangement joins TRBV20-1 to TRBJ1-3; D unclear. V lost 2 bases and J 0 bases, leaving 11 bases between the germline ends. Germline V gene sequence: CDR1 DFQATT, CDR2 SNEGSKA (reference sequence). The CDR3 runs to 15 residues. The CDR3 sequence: CSARPDYSSGNTIYF. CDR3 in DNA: TGCAGTGCTAGACCGGATTACAGCTCTGGAAACACCATATATTTT.

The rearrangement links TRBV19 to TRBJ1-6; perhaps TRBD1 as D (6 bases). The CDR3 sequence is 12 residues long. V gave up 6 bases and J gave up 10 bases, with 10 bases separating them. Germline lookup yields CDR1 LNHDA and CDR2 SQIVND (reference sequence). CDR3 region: CASRQGSSPLHF. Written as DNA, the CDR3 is TGTGCCAGTAGGCAGGGGAGCTCACCCCTCCACTTT.

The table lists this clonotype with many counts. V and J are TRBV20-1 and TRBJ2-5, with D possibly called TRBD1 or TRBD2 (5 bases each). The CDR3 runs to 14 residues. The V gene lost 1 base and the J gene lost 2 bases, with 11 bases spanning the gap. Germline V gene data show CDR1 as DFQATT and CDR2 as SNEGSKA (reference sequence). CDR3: CSARGVRGQETQYF. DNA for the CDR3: TGCAGTGCTAGAGGGGTGAGGGGACAAGAGACCCAGTACTTC.

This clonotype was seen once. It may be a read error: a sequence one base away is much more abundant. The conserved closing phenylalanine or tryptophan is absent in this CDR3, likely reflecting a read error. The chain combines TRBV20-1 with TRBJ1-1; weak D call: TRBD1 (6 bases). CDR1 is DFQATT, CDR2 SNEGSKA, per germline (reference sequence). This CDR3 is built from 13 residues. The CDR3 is CSARNTGNAEAFL. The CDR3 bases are TGCAGTGCTAGAAATACAGGGAACGCTGAAGCTTTCCTT.

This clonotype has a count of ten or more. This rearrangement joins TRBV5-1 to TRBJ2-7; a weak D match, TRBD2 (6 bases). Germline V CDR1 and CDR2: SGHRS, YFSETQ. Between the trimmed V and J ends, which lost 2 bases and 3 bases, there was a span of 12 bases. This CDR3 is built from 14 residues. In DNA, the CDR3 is TGCGCCAGCAGCTTAGGAGGGGCCAGCTACGAGCAGTACTTC. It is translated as CASSLGGASYEQYF.